This T cell receptor beta chain was captured in a study of CD8 T cells in ankylosing spondylitis. Whole-study results and caveats: Matched ankylosing spondylitis synovial fluid reportedly contained a significantly enriched population of disease-linked clones.

This clonotype was observed many times. Its target is not known. Quantitative 5'-RACE with molecular barcodes was used to make the TCR beta libraries. TCRdb ran MiXCR on the 5' RACE reads and lists one entry per CDR3 protein. This repertoire shows 150,000 or so distinct CDR3 sequences, roughly 12% found once; its top ten account for almost 30%. Sequencing was done on a sample of blood, either unsorted or a sorted T cell fraction (not recorded which). The clonotype was recovered from a male donor with ankylosing spondylitis or in good health (not recorded which).

This chain's CDR3 is CSATSGGAGEQFF. CDR3 nucleotides: TGCAGTGCCACAAGCGGGGGTGCCGGTGAGCAGTTCTTC. This chain uses TRBV20-1 with TRBJ2-1, with 8 positions matching TRBD2. The germline CDR1 and CDR2 sequences are DFQATT and SNEGSKA (reference sequence). With 6 bases clipped from V and 9 bases from J, the junction kept 10 bases outside the gene matches. CDR3 length equals 13 residues.